This passage covers 26 T cell receptor beta chains from one sample sequenced in a study of blood T cell repertoires in COVID-19. Some clones are missing from TCRdb's copy, which holds only in-frame ones; the method was immunoSEQ multiplex PCR. The sample carries 200,000 or so clones, approximately 87% recorded once. The source material was peripheral blood. Receptors originate from a woman in her fifties or sixties with acute or convalescent COVID-19.

The chain links TRBV9 to TRBJ2-6; TRBD1 matches at 10 bases. V lost 3 bases to trimming and J lost 4 bases; unmatched junction nucleotides: 10. From germline, CDR1 is SGDLS and CDR2 YYNGEE. CDR3 size: 18 residues. The CDR3 region is CASSAGGTGAGGANVLTF. CDR3 DNA sequence: TGTGCCAGCAGCGCCGGTGGGACAGGGGCAGGAGGGGCCAACGTCCTGACTTTC.

This sequence joins TRBV11-3 and TRBJ2-5, with a possible D match to TRBD2 (6 bases). The length of the CDR3 is 13 residues. From germline, CDR1 is SGHNT and CDR2 YENEEA. Trimming removed 6 bases at V and 2 bases at J, with 10 bases between. The CDR3 region is CASSRDSQETQYF. CDR3 DNA sequence: TGTGCCAGCAGTCGGGACTCACAAGAGACCCAGTACTTC.

This chain joins TRBV19 and TRBJ1-1, with D possibly being TRBD1 (5 bases). The V end was cut by 7 bases, the J end by 7 bases, with 13 bases between. Germline V gene sequence: CDR1 LNHDA, CDR2 SQIVND (reference sequence). The CDR3 has 12 amino acids. As DNA, the CDR3 is TGTGCCAGTACCCTAGGGGTCTTTGAAGCTTTCTTT. Protein: CASTLGVFEAFF.

The chain combines TRBV18 with TRBJ2-5, with D uncertain. Looked up from germline, CDR1 is KGHSH and CDR2 is LQKENI. The CDR3 length is 15 residues. V was shortened by 0 bases and J by 0 bases, with 8 bases between the two germline ends. The CDR3 DNA follows: TGTGCCAGCTCACCACCAGCAGCGTACCAAGAGACCCAGTACTTC. As protein: CASSPPAAYQETQYF.

CDR3 region: CASSFYWEDNEQFF. CDR3 coding DNA: TGTGCCAGCAGCTTTTACTGGGAGGACAATGAGCAGTTCTTC. The chain links TRBV5-6 to TRBJ2-1; maybe TRBD2 (6 bases). V shed 2 bases and J shed 5 bases, with 11 bases lying between them. Germline V CDR1 and CDR2: SGHDT, YYEEEE. This CDR3 has 14 amino acids.

Points on this clone: Other nucleotide sequences in the sample specify the same CDR3. The chain recombines TRBV3-1 (or the pseudogene TRBV3-2) with TRBJ1-5; no definite D call. The CDR3 has 13 residues. V lost 0 bases to trimming and J lost 5 bases, with 5 bases between them. Germline lookup yields CDR1 LGHDT and CDR2 YNNKEL (reference sequence). CDR3 bases: TGTGCCAGCAGCCAAGATAGAGATCAGCCCCAGCATTTT. This gives the protein CASSQDRDQPQHF.

The chain combines TRBV27 with TRBJ2-5; 9 positions match TRBD2. Looked up from germline, CDR1 is MNHEY and CDR2 is SMNVEV (reference sequence). This CDR3 region has 15 residues. Trimming removed 5 bases from V and 9 bases from J; junction bases left unmatched: 13. In nucleotides, the CDR3 is TGTGCCAGCAGTACCTGGACAGGAGGCGGGGGGGCCCAGTACTTC. The encoded protein is CASSTWTGGGGAQYF.

This rearrangement joins TRBV7-9 to TRBJ2-2; the D gene is possibly TRBD1 (6 bases). Germline V lookup: CDR1 SEHNR, CDR2 FQNEAQ (reference sequence). V dropped 4 bases and J dropped 6 bases, with 12 bases sitting between them. The CDR3 is 14 residues long. CDR3 in amino acids: CASSYREGAGELFF. For the CDR3, the DNA is TGTGCCAGCAGCTACAGGGAAGGCGCCGGGGAGCTGTTTTTT.

The chain joins TRBV18 to TRBJ1-1; no clear D. This CDR3 has 14 amino acids. Germline V gene lookup returns CDR1 KGHSH and CDR2 LQKENI. V dropped 0 bases and J dropped 2 bases, with 7 bases sitting between them. In DNA, the CDR3 is TGTGCCAGCTCACCACCGGGCCCAAACACTGAAGCTTTCTTT. Translated: CASSPPGPNTEAFF.

This clone came up once. This chain uses TRBV2 with TRBJ1-1, with 7 bases fitting TRBD1. CDR1 is SNHLY and CDR2 is FYNNEI in the germline V gene. V lost 2 bases to trimming and J lost 3 bases; unmatched junction nucleotides: 0. This CDR3 comprises 13 residues. CDR3 in DNA: TGTGCCAGCAGTGAACAGGGGGACACTGAAGCTTTCTTT. Encoded protein: CASSEQGDTEAFF.

This chain uses TRBV5-1 with TRBJ2-2, with D perhaps matching TRBD1 (5 bases). The CDR3 is 15 amino acids. The V end lost 4 bases, the J end lost 1 base, and 11 bases lay between the germline ends. Germline CDR1 reads SGHRS; CDR2 reads YFSETQ. Here the CDR3 DNA reads TGCGCCAGCAGCCCAGGGAACCTGAACACCGGGGAGCTGTTTTTT. This codes for CASSPGNLNTGELFF.

The chain has TRBV7-9 and TRBJ2-7, with TRBD1 as a possible D gene (5 bases). The ends were cut back, 5 bases at V and 4 bases at J, with 9 bases in the middle. The CDR3 is 12 residues long. Germline V gene data show CDR1 as SEHNR and CDR2 as FQNEAQ (reference sequence). Here the CDR3 DNA reads TGTGCCAGCAGCCACGACAGTTACGAGCAGTACTTC. It codes for CASSHDSYEQYF.

This clone was seen a handful of times. V and J are TRBV6-5 and TRBJ1-5, with D tentatively TRBD1 (5 bases). The V end was cut by 6 bases, the J end by 4 bases, with 16 bases between. Germline V CDR1 and CDR2: MNHEY, SVGAGI. The CDR3 loop spans 15 amino acids. The CDR3 DNA sequence: TGTGCCAGCAGCAACCGGGACGGGGGTAATCAGCCCCAGCATTTT. Translating it yields CASSNRDGGNQPQHF.

The chain employs TRBV3-1 (or the pseudogene TRBV3-2) and TRBJ1-1, with 7 bases aligning to TRBD1. Germline V gene sequence: CDR1 LGHDT, CDR2 YNNKEL (reference sequence). The CDR3 runs to 14 residues. V shed 3 bases, J shed 5 bases, and the junction held 6 bases outside the gene matches. The CDR3 spells CASSQGDSVTEAFF. CDR3 DNA: TGTGCCAGCAGCCAGGGGGACAGTGTTACTGAAGCTTTCTTT.

The count of this clone is one. The chain uses TRBV19 and TRBJ1-5; possibly TRBD1 for D (5 bases). The germline gives CDR1 LNHDA, CDR2 SQIVND (reference sequence). Trimming removed 3 bases at V and 3 bases at J, with 15 bases between. The CDR3 spans 16 residues. The CDR3 DNA is TGTGCCAGTAGTATCGGGAGGGGTACCCCCAATCAGCCCCAGCATTTT. This codes for CASSIGRGTPNQPQHF.

The rearrangement links TRBV9 to TRBJ1-4; D not certain. Trimming removed 0 bases from V and 7 bases from J, with 13 bases in between. The CDR3 covers 15 residues. Germline CDR1 is SGDLS and CDR2 is YYNGEE. The CDR3 protein is CASSVGALSPEKLFF. CDR3 in DNA: TGTGCCAGCAGCGTAGGGGCCCTCAGCCCTGAAAAACTGTTTTTT.

The chain couples TRBV7-9 to TRBJ1-2; D perhaps matches TRBD1 (5 bases). In germline, CDR1 is SEHNR, CDR2 FQNEAQ (reference sequence). The CDR3 extends over 16 amino acids. Trimming left V 5 bases short and J 1 base short, with 17 bases between. The CDR3 DNA reads as TGTGCCAGCAGCCCAACAGGTAGTCGGATTAACTATGGCTACACCTTC. Translation gives CASSPTGSRINYGYTF.

The table lists this clone with a count of one. The chain links TRBV19 to TRBJ1-1; the D is unclear. The CDR3 is 14 amino acids. Per the germline V gene, CDR1 is LNHDA and CDR2 is SQIVND (reference sequence). The V gene lost 5 bases and the J gene lost 4 bases, with 14 bases spanning the gap. As DNA, the CDR3 is TGTGCCAGTAGTCCCCTAACAGCTCCCACTGAAGCTTTCTTT. It specifies CASSPLTAPTEAFF.

The chain combines TRBV6-1 with TRBJ1-1; D may be TRBD1 (5 bases). This CDR3 has 11 amino acids. With 3 bases removed from V and 8 bases from J, the gap between germline ends came to 7 bases. The germline CDR1 and CDR2 sequences are MNHNS and SASEGT. This CDR3 reads CASSDRVEAFF. CDR3 nucleotides: TGTGCCAGCAGTGACAGGGTAGAAGCTTTCTTT.

The V and J genes are TRBV11-3 and TRBJ1-1, with D hard to call. Per germline, CDR1 SGHNT and CDR2 YENEEA. V lost 5 bases, J lost 4 bases, and 11 bases lay in between. This CDR3 has 13 amino acids. The CDR3 loop is CASSLGRTTEAFF. The CDR3 coding sequence is TGTGCCAGCAGCCTTGGCCGCACCACTGAAGCTTTCTTT. Full variable domain (outside the CDR3, taken from reference TRBV11-3 and TRBJ1-1): EAGVVQSPRYKIIEKKQPVAFWCNPISGHNTLYWYLQNLGQGPELLIRYENEEAVDDSQLPKDRFSAERLKGVDSTLKIQPAELGDSAVYLCASSLGRTTEAFFGQGTRLTVV.

The rearrangement uses TRBV12-3 or TRBV12-4 and TRBJ2-1; D is undetermined. V dropped 4 bases and J dropped 12 bases, with 16 bases sitting between them. This CDR3 contains 13 residues. CDR3 loop: CASSSEAPQGQFF. The CDR3 DNA reads TGTGCCAGCAGTTCAGAAGCGCCTCAAGGGCAGTTCTTC.

The CDR3 nucleotides are TGTGCCAGCTCACCACCTAGCGGGACCACAGATACGCAGTATTTT. As protein: CASSPPSGTTDTQYF. This rearrangement joins TRBV18 to TRBJ2-3; TRBD2 matches at 8 bases. V trimming: 0 bases; J trimming: 2 bases; junction bases outside the gene matches: 1. This CDR3 spans 15 amino acids. In germline, CDR1 is KGHSH, CDR2 LQKENI.

This chain uses TRBV11-2 with TRBJ2-5; 7 bases are a match to TRBD1. This CDR3 spans 15 amino acids. Germline V CDR1 and CDR2: SGHAT, FQNNGV. V lost 4 bases and J lost 5; bases outside the gene matches: 10. CDR3 coding DNA: TGTGCCAGCAGCTCCCCCCAGCCCAGGGGGGAGACCCAGTACTTC. Translated: CASSSPQPRGETQYF.

This clone has only one observation. The chain is built from TRBV7-2 and TRBJ2-6; unclear D gene. The CDR3 has 14 residues. The V gene's germline CDR1 is SGHTA and CDR2 FQGNSA. Trimming took 5 bases from V and 0 from J, leaving 5 bases between them. Here the CDR3 reads CASSLVSGANVLTF. DNA for the CDR3: TGTGCCAGCAGCCTTGTCTCTGGGGCCAACGTCCTGACTTTC.

V and J are TRBV27 and TRBJ1-1; 9 bases line up with TRBD1. Germline values: CDR1 MNHEY, CDR2 SMNVEV (reference sequence). Germline trimming cut 5 bases from V and 4 bases from J; bases unmatched to any gene: 5. This CDR3 contains 14 residues. The chain's CDR3 is CASSRQGVSTEAFF. CDR3 DNA: TGTGCCAGCAGTAGACAGGGGGTGAGCACTGAAGCTTTCTTT.

This sequence joins TRBV30 and TRBJ2-2, with a possible D match to TRBD1 (5 bases). This CDR3 has 16 residues. The V end lost 0 bases, the J end lost 4 bases, and 15 bases lay between the germline ends. The germline V gene has CDR1 GTSNPN and CDR2 SVGIG (reference sequence). The CDR3 loop reads CAWSVLRGGGTGELFF. CDR3 DNA: TGTGCCTGGAGTGTACTTAGGGGTGGCGGCACCGGGGAGCTGTTTTTT.